The text below deals with one TCR beta chain. These data come from a study of blood T cell repertoires in COVID-19. In the original analysis: Reference gene primer amplification in the assay estimated nucleated cell counts. Some clones are missing from TCRdb's copy, which holds only in-frame ones; the method was immunoSEQ multiplex PCR. V and J calls and clone size are as listed in that table; D and trimming were resolved from the DNA. The sample records over 85,000 clones, 85% being singletons. The sequence derives from a man of 80 years or more with acute or convalescent COVID-19. The sequenced sample was peripheral blood.

CDR3 residues: CASSRGARTSGLYNEQFF. The DNA for the CDR3 is TGTGCCAGCAGCCGAGGGGCCAGGACTAGCGGGCTATACAATGAGCAGTTCTTC. This rearrangement joins TRBV27 to TRBJ2-1; TRBD2 agrees at 11 bases. This CDR3 is built from 18 residues. The V and J ends lost 6 bases and 4 bases, in that order; junction bases with no gene match: 14. Germline values: CDR1 MNHEY, CDR2 SMNVEV (reference sequence).